Presented here are 10 T cell receptor beta chains from one specimen sequenced in a study of T cell changes during pregnancy in multiple sclerosis. The data were produced by immunoSEQ multiplex PCR, yet TCRdb's version contains in-frame clones alone and is incomplete. The table records around 13,000 clones, around 88% of them present only once. Sample: CD8+ T cells from peripheral blood mononuclear cells, taken in the second trimester of pregnancy. The receptors were sampled from a female donor in good health, enrolled as a control in a pregnancy study.

The chain is built from TRBV5-8 and TRBJ1-2; perhaps TRBD1 as D (6 bases). In germline, CDR1 is SGHTS, CDR2 YDEGEE. CDR3 length: 16 amino acids. Trimming pared 0 bases from V and 3 bases from J, leaving 15 bases between. Here the CDR3 reads CASSLGQGRRDYGYTF. The CDR3 bases are TGTGCCAGCAGCTTGGGGCAGGGGAGAAGAGACTATGGCTACACCTTC. The full variable domain, in which reference TRBV5-8 and TRBJ1-2 provide the parts outside the CDR3, is EAGVTQSPTHLIKTRGQQATLRCSPISGHTSVYWYQQALGLGLQFLLWYDEGEERNRGNFPPRFSGRQFPNYSSELNVNALELEDSALYLCASSLGQGRRDYGYTFGSGTRLTVV.

The CDR3 nucleotides are TGTGCCAGCAGCGTAGGGGGTAGCGGGGGCCGTTACGAGCAGTACTTC. This sequence encodes CASSVGGSGGRYEQYF. The V gene is TRBV9, the J gene TRBJ2-7, with 9 positions matching TRBD2. With 0 bases clipped from V and 4 bases from J, the junction kept 8 bases outside the gene matches. Germline V gene data show CDR1 as SGDLS and CDR2 as YYNGEE. The CDR3 loop spans 16 amino acids.

V and J are TRBV19 and TRBJ1-2; perhaps TRBD1 as D (6 bases). V dropped 5 bases and J dropped 4 bases, with 14 bases sitting between them. Germline V gives CDR1 LNHDA, CDR2 SQIVND (reference sequence). The CDR3 runs 14 residues. CDR3 in amino acids: CASSDRQSVYGYTF. The CDR3 nucleotides are TGTGCCAGTAGTGACAGGCAAAGCGTCTATGGCTACACCTTC.

This clone has more than one count but fewer than ten. The chain employs TRBV2 and TRBJ1-2, with a tentative D call TRBD1 (6 bases). In germline, CDR1 is SNHLY, CDR2 FYNNEI. The CDR3 consists of 12 residues. V was cut by 7 bases and J by 5 bases, with 11 bases left in between. This CDR3 reads CASTAGVYGYTF. CDR3 in DNA: TGTGCCAGCACCGCAGGGGTTTATGGCTACACCTTC.

This rearrangement joins TRBV4-1 to TRBJ2-7; TRBD1 aligns across 9 bases. The CDR3 is made up of 15 amino acids. Trimming removed 5 bases from V and 3 bases from J; junction bases left unmatched: 8. Germline V CDR1 and CDR2: MGHRA, YSYEKL. CDR3: CASSSRGQGIYEQYF. CDR3 sequence (DNA): TGCGCCAGCAGCTCCAGGGGACAGGGTATCTACGAGCAGTACTTC.

The chain couples TRBV28 to TRBJ2-1, with a weak D call TRBD2 (5 bases). The ends were cut back, 7 bases at V and 8 bases at J, with 15 bases in the middle. This CDR3 is built from 13 residues. CDR1 and CDR2 (germline): MDHEN, SYDVKM. CDR3 coding DNA: TGTGCCAGCATCCAAGGAGAGGGTCATGAGCAGTTCTTC. Its protein product is CASIQGEGHEQFF.

The chain has TRBV4-3 and TRBJ2-1, with 10 bases matching TRBD2. This CDR3 has 16 residues. The V gene's germline CDR1 is LGHNA and CDR2 YSLEER. V shed 5 bases and J 2 bases; nucleotides not matched to a gene: 6. The CDR3 DNA follows: TGCGCCAGCAGCAAAAGGACTAGCGGAACCTACAATGAGCAGTTCTTC. Translating gives CASSKRTSGTYNEQFF.

The rearrangement links TRBV7-9 to TRBJ2-1; possibly TRBD1 for D (6 bases). V lost 0 bases and J 10 bases, leaving 10 bases between the germline ends. The germline gives CDR1 SEHNR, CDR2 FQNEAQ (reference sequence). This CDR3 is 13 amino acids long. DNA of the CDR3: TGTGCCAGCAGCTTAGCCTGGGGGCCAGAGCAGTTCTTC. As protein: CASSLAWGPEQFF.

This clone occurred once. The CDR3: CASSLTDSLETQYF. The CDR3 region has the DNA TGTGCCAGCAGCTTAACGGACAGCTTAGAGACCCAGTACTTC. The V gene is TRBV7-9, the J gene TRBJ2-5, with a tentative D call TRBD1 (6 bases). This CDR3 spans 14 amino acids. The germline V gene encodes CDR1 SEHNR and CDR2 FQNEAQ (reference sequence). Trimming left V 2 bases short and J 4 bases short, with 11 bases between.

This CDR3 is CSAGWMPSGNGDTQYF. CDR3 nucleotide sequence: TGCAGCGCAGGATGGATGCCTAGCGGGAATGGAGATACGCAGTATTTT. This chain joins TRBV29-1 and TRBJ2-3, with TRBD2 matching 9 bases. There are 16 residues in the CDR3. Trimming at V came to 7 bases and at J to 5 bases, leaving 16 bases not matched to a gene. CDR1 SQVTM and CDR2 ANQGSEA come from the germline V gene.